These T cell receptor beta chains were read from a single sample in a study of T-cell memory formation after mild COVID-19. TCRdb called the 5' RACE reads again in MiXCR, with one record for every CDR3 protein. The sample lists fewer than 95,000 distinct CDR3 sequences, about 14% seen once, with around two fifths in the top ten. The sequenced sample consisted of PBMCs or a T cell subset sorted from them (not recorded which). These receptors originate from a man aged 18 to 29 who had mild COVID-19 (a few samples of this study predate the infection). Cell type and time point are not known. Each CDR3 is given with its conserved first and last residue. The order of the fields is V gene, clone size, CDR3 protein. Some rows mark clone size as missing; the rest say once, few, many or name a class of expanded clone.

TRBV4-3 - CASSQGRTDTQYF
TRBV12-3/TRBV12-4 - CASSSQGVDGYTF
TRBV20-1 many CSAGSFRNIQYF
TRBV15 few CATSDQSYNEQFF
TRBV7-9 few CASSPSKMNTEAFF
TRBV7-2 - CASSLREQVQTEAFF
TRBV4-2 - CASSTTPQGADMNTEAFF
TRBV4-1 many CASSQVEVAAAFF
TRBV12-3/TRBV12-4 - CASSWTGVLHSNYGYTF
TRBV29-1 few CSVGLAGVPEQFF
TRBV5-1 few CASSLSGQGVSPLHF